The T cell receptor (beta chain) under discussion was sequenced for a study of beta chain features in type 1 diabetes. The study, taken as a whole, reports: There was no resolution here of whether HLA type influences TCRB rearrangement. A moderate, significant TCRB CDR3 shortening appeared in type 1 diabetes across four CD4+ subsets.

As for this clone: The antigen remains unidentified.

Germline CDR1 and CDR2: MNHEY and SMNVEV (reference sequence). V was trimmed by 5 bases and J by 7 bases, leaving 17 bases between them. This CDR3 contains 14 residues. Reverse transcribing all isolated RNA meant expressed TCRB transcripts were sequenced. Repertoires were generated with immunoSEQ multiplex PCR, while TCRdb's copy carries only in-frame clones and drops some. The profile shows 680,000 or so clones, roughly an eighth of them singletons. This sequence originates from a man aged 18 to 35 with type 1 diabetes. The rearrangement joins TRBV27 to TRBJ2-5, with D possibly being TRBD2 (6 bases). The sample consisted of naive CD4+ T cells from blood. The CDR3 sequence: CASSPRTSGGTQYF. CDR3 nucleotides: TGTGCCAGCAGTCCCCGGACGTCCGGGGGGACCCAGTACTTC.